Listed below are T cell receptor beta chains from one sample, sequenced in a study of shared clonotypes between healthy human individuals. TCRdb's table, derived via immunoSEQ multiplex PCR, lists solely in-frame clones and lacks some. There are hundreds of thousands of clones in the sample; around 79% occur only once, and over 10% lies in the top ten. The material sequenced was PBMCs. These receptors were taken from a woman aged 40 to 55 in good health. Some clones in this sample may be carry-over from other donors' samples. CDR3s include the opening cysteine and the closing phenylalanine or tryptophan. The order of the fields is J gene, D gene, clone size, V gene, CDR3 protein, CDR3 DNA. D genes are given only for firm matches. Size is stated for part of the rows, as once, few or many counts, or as a class when the clone is expanded.

TRBJ2-1 - - TRBV11-3 CASSLDLYNEQFF TGTGCCAGCAGCTTAGATCTTTACAATGAGCAGTTCTTC
TRBJ2-2 TRBD1 - TRBV19 CASTGQGAFGELFF TGTGCCAGTACGGGACAGGGGGCTTTCGGGGAGCTGTTTTTT
TRBJ2-5 - - TRBV27 CASSIGETQYF TGTGCCAGCAGCATCGGGGAGACCCAGTACTTC
TRBJ2-2 - - TRBV9 CASSVGNTGELFF TGTGCCAGCAGCGTGGGGAACACCGGGGAGCTGTTTTTT
TRBJ1-1 - - TRBV19 CASSIIGLGRDTEAFF TGTGCCAGTAGTATAATTGGGCTGGGAAGGGACACTGAAGCTTTCTTT
TRBJ1-1 TRBD1 - TRBV5-1 CASSLGQGIGTEAFF TGCGCCAGCAGCCTTGGACAGGGCATCGGGACTGAAGCTTTCTTT
TRBJ2-3 TRBD2 many TRBV18 CASSPNESGGTDTQYF TGTGCCAGCTCACCAAATGAGAGCGGGGGCACAGATACGCAGTATTTT
TRBJ1-1 - few TRBV20-1 CSARMNTEAFF TGCAGTGCTAGAATGAACACTGAAGCTTTCTTT
TRBJ1-1 - - TRBV7-3 CASSQGVLMNTEAFF TGTGCCAGCAGCCAAGGGGTTCTCATGAACACTGAAGCTTTCTTT
TRBJ2-2 - - TRBV11-2 CASSLVRYTGELFF TGTGCCAGCAGCTTAGTCCGTTATACCGGGGAGCTGTTTTTT
TRBJ1-5 - - TRBV6-1 CASSEARGERQPQHF TGTGCCAGCAGTGAAGCTAGGGGAGAACGGCAGCCCCAGCATTTT
TRBJ1-1 TRBD1 - TRBV11-2 CASSRQGNTEAFF TGTGCCAGCAGTCGACAGGGGAACACTGAAGCTTTCTTT
TRBJ2-3 TRBD2 - TRBV4-2 CASSQVMREMVDTQYF TGTGCCAGCAGCCAAGTGATGCGGGAGATGGTAGATACGCAGTATTTT
TRBJ1-1 - - TRBV6-1 CASSELGGGTTEAFF TGTGCCAGCAGTGAGCTCGGGGGGGGGACCACTGAAGCTTTCTTT
TRBJ2-1 TRBD2 - TRBV10-1 CASSESLAVNEQFF TGCGCCAGCAGTGAATCCCTAGCGGTTAATGAGCAGTTCTTC
TRBJ2-1 TRBD2 many TRBV6-4 CASSDSGSSYNEQFF TGTGCCAGCAGTGACAGCGGGAGCTCCTACAATGAGCAGTTCTTC
TRBJ2-6 - - TRBV25-1 CASSVRQRGANVLTF TGTGCCAGCAGTGTCCGCCAGCGAGGGGCCAACGTCCTGACTTTC
TRBJ1-2 - - TRBV6-5 CASSSPPWGYTF TGTGCCAGCAGCTCACCCCCTTGGGGCTACACCTTC
TRBJ1-2 - few TRBV11-1 CASSPPGRGDGYTF TGTGCCAGCAGCCCACCGGGGAGGGGAGACGGCTACACCTTC
TRBJ2-1 TRBD2 - TRBV5-4 CASSLWGLGGNEQFF TGTGCCAGCAGCTTGTGGGGACTAGGTGGCAATGAGCAGTTCTTC
TRBJ2-7 - few TRBV13 CASTPQVGEQYF TGTGCCAGCACTCCTCAGGTGGGCGAGCAGTACTTC
TRBJ1-1 - many TRBV13 CASSLDLNTEAFF TGTGCCAGCAGCTTAGATTTGAACACTGAAGCTTTCTTT
TRBJ1-2 TRBD1 - TRBV7-9 CASSLLPGQDYGYTF TGTGCCAGCAGCTTATTACCGGGACAGGACTATGGCTACACCTTC
TRBJ2-3 TRBD2 - TRBV19 CASSKERGDTQYF TGTGCCAGTAGTAAGGAGCGGGGAGATACGCAGTATTTT
TRBJ2-5 TRBD2 - TRBV29-1 CSVYGTSGSEETQYF TGCAGCGTATACGGGACTAGCGGGAGTGAAGAGACCCAGTACTTC
TRBJ2-1 - - TRBV5-4 CASSLGTRGIDRNEQFF TGTGCCAGCAGCTTGGGGACGCGGGGTATCGATAGGAATGAGCAGTTCTTC
TRBJ2-5 TRBD2 - TRBV7-3 CASSLTGTSGQETQYF TGTGCCAGCAGCTTAACCGGGACTAGCGGCCAAGAGACCCAGTACTTC
TRBJ2-4 - - TRBV2 CASSEWGVWF TGTGCCAGCAGTGAGTGGGGGGTCTGGTTC